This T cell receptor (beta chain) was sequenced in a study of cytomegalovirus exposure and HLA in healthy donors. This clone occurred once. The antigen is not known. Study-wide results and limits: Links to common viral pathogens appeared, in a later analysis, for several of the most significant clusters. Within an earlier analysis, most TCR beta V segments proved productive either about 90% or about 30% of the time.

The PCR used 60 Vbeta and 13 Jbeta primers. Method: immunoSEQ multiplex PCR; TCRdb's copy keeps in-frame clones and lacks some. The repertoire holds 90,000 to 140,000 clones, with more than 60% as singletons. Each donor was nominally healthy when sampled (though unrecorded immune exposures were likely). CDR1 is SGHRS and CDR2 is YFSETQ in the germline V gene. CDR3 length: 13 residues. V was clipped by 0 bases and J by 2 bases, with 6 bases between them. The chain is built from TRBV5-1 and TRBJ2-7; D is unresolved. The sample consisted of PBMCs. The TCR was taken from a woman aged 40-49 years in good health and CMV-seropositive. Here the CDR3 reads CASSLGLPYEQYF. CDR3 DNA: TGCGCCAGCAGCTTGGGACTGCCCTACGAGCAGTACTTC. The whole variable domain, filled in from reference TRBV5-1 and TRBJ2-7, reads KAGVTQTPRYLIKTRGQQVTLSCSPISGHRSVSWYQQTPGQGLQFLFEYFSETQRNKGNFPGRFSGRQFSNSRSEMNVSTLELGDSALYLCASSLGLPYEQYFGPGTRLTVT.